The clone carrying this TCR beta chain was counted between two and nine times. The data stem from a study of blood T cell repertoires in COVID-19. The junction had 4 bases not matched to a gene; V was cut back by 3 bases and J by 0 bases. The CDR3 length is 14 residues. Per germline, CDR1 GTSNPN and CDR2 SVGIG (reference sequence). Original processing methods: For nucleated cells, counts were estimated from reference gene primer amplification. The repertoire was sequenced with immunoSEQ multiplex PCR; TCRdb's copy has only in-frame clones and lacks some. The V and J calls and the clone size are those of that table, but D and trimming were determined from the DNA. The sample has 100,000 to 150,000 clones, approximately 80% seen once.

This TCR derives from a man aged 35-49 years with active or convalescent COVID-19. This chain uses TRBV30 with TRBJ1-1, with TRBD1 matching 7 bases. What was sequenced was peripheral blood. The CDR3 here is CAWSEGTVNTEAFF. The CDR3 DNA follows: TGTGCCTGGAGCGAAGGGACAGTGAACACTGAAGCTTTCTTT.